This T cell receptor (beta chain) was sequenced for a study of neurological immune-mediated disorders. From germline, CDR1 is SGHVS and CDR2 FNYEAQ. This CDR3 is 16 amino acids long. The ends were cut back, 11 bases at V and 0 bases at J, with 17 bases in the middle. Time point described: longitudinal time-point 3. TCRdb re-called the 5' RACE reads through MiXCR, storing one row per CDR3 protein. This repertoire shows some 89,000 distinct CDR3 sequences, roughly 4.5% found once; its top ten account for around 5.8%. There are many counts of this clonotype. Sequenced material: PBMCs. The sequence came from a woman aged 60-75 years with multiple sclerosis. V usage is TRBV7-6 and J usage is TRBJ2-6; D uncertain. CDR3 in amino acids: CASRGGFSSGANVLTF. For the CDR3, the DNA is TGTGCCTCCCGCGGTGGCTTCTCCTCTGGGGCCAACGTCCTGACTTTC.